The present T cell receptor (beta chain) was sequenced within a study of post-analysis software for immune sequencing data. Study results and limitations: Significantly lower normalized Chao1 diversity was found in patients with multiple sclerosis relative to controls. About five TRBV segments, including TRBV5-6, TRBV5-1 and TRBV20-1, were more frequent in patients than controls.

Of note for this clonotype: The antigen remains unidentified.

CDR3 length equals 14 residues. Losses at the gene ends were 3 bases for V and 7 bases for J; bases not matched to a gene: 5. Germline CDR1 and CDR2: SGHDT and YYEEEE. cDNA libraries for TCR beta contained unique molecular identifiers. TCRdb analysed the PCR reads with MiXCR anew, one entry per CDR3 protein. The sample contains roughly 620,000 distinct CDR3 sequences, 44% of which appear only once. The sample comprised blood. The chain couples TRBV5-6 to TRBJ2-1; TRBD2 matches at 9 bases. This sequence was found in a girl aged 10-17 years with multiple sclerosis. The CDR3 reads CASSSGLASNEQFF. The CDR3 bases are TGTGCCAGCAGCTCGGGACTAGCATCGAATGAGCAGTTCTTC. The variable domain in full, with the rest retrieved from reference TRBV5-6 and TRBJ2-1, is DAGVTQSPTHLIKTRGQQVTLRCSPKSGHDTVSWYQQALGQGPQFIFQYYEEEERQRGNFPDRFSGHQFPNYSSELNVNALLLGDSALYLCASSSGLASNEQFFGPGTRLTVL.